The rows below give T cell receptor beta chains drawn from one sample of a study of a mutant IDH1 vaccine in newly diagnosed glioma. Generated by immunoSEQ multiplex PCR, the TCRdb table keeps only in-frame clones and is missing some. Among under 70,000 clones listed, approximately 79% were seen once. The antigens of these receptors remain unknown. The sequencing used PBMCs, collected from a glioma patient whose treatment included an IDH1 peptide vaccine. The receptors come from a woman aged 45-65 years with glioma. The CDR3 runs from the conserved cysteine through the conserved F or W. Fields, in order: CDR3 length, clone size, J gene, D gene, V gene, CDR3 DNA, CDR3 protein. A D gene is named only where the DNA matches it firmly. Rows may omit the clone size; those that give it use once, few, many or a size class.

17	NA	TRBJ1-3	NA	TRBV9	TGTGCCAGCAGCGTAGACGGCGGACAGCTAAGGGGAAACACCATATATTTT	CASSVDGGQLRGNTIYF
14	NA	TRBJ1-3	NA	TRBV7-2	TGTGCCAGCAGCTTATCGTCCACAGGGAACACCATATATTTT	CASSLSSTGNTIYF
13	NA	TRBJ2-5	NA	TRBV14	TGTGCCAGCAGCCCCTTTAGTCGGGAGACCCAGTACTTC	CASSPFSRETQYF
15	few	TRBJ1-5	NA	TRBV10-1	TGCGCTACTAACGTCGGGAGATATAGCAATCAGCCCCAGCATTTT	CATNVGRYSNQPQHF
16	NA	TRBJ2-1	TRBD1	TRBV7-2	TGTGCCAGCAGCTTAGTTGGAGGGACAGGCACTTCTGAGCAGTTCTTC	CASSLVGGTGTSEQFF
13	NA	TRBJ1-2	NA	TRBV6-1	TGTGCCAGCAGTGAGACTAGGGACTATGGCTACACCTTC	CASSETRDYGYTF
12	NA	TRBJ1-1	NA	TRBV25-1	TGTGCCAGCAAGGAGGGGAACACTGAAGCTTTCTTT	CASKEGNTEAFF
14	NA	TRBJ1-4	NA	TRBV5-1	TGCGCCAGCAGCTTGACAGCTAATAATGAAAAACTGTTTTTT	CASSLTANNEKLFF
13	NA	TRBJ2-1	TRBD2	TRBV28	TGTGCCACCGCGGGGGGCTCTGTATCGGAGCAGTTCTTC	CATAGGSVSEQFF
13	NA	TRBJ2-3	NA	TRBV14	TGTGCCAGCAGCCAAGAGGAGGGACTCCAAGAGTATTTT	CASSQEEGLQEYF
15	NA	TRBJ2-1	NA	TRBV19	TGTGCCAGTCCCCCGGCAGGGCAGACCTTGGCCGAGCAGTTCTTC	CASPPAGQTLAEQFF
14	NA	TRBJ2-7	NA	TRBV9	TGTGCCAGCAGCGCGCGGATGGACAGCTACGAGCAGTACTTC	CASSARMDSYEQYF
12	NA	TRBJ2-3	NA	TRBV7-2	TGTGCCAGCAGCCTGATTACAGATACGCAGTATTTT	CASSLITDTQYF
16	NA	TRBJ1-5	NA	TRBV7-2	TGTGCCAGCAGCTTATCCTCACCGTATAGCAATCAGCCCCAGCATTTT	CASSLSSPYSNQPQHF
15	NA	TRBJ1-1	TRBD1	TRBV4-3	TGCGCCAGCAGCCAAATAGACAGGGATAACACTGAAGCTTTCTTT	CASSQIDRDNTEAFF
14	NA	TRBJ1-2	NA	TRBV15	TGTGCCACCAGCAGAGATCAGTCTCTCTATGGCTACACCTTC	CATSRDQSLYGYTF
16	NA	TRBJ2-2	NA	TRBV5-4	TGTGCCAGCAGCTTGGGTTTGGGACAAGACACCGGGGAGCTGTTTTTT	CASSLGLGQDTGELFF
15	NA	TRBJ2-5	NA	TRBV19	TGTGCCAGTAGTATTCGGGCAGGGGTAGGAGAGACCCAGTACTTC	CASSIRAGVGETQYF
13	NA	TRBJ1-5	NA	TRBV4-1	TGCGCCAGCAGCCAAGAAAGGAATCAGCCCCAGCATTTT	CASSQERNQPQHF
14	NA	TRBJ1-4	NA	TRBV9	TGTGCCAGCAGCGCGGGGGCGGCTAATGAAAAACTGTTTTTT	CASSAGAANEKLFF
14	NA	TRBJ1-4	NA	TRBV7-2	TGTGCCAGCAGCGAGCCCCCTCTTAATGAAAAACTGTTTTTT	CASSEPPLNEKLFF
15	NA	TRBJ2-2	NA	TRBV7-8	TGTGCCAGCAGCGCAGGAACTAGGAACACCGGGGAGCTGTTTTTT	CASSAGTRNTGELFF
14	NA	TRBJ2-2	NA	TRBV7-9	TGTGCCAGCAGGTCACTTGGGGACACCGGGGAGCTGTTTTTT	CASRSLGDTGELFF
14	few	TRBJ1-1	NA	TRBV9	TGTGCCAGCAGGGGGATCACTTTGAACACTGAAGCTTTCTTT	CASRGITLNTEAFF
15	NA	TRBJ2-2	NA	TRBV5-4	TGTGCCAGCAGCCTGGGACCCCCGGGCACCGGGGAGCTGTTTTTT	CASSLGPPGTGELFF